These 27 T cell receptor beta chains were sequenced from one sample in a study of T-cell memory formation after mild COVID-19. TCRdb ran MiXCR on the 5' RACE reads and lists one entry per CDR3 protein. There are 270,000 or so distinct CDR3 sequences in the sample; about a sixth occur only once, and 23% lies in the top ten. The sequenced sample consisted of PBMCs or a T cell subset sorted from them (not recorded which). Source of these receptors: a young man who had mild COVID-19 (a few samples of this study predate the infection). Cell type and time point are not known.

This clonotype has just a few counts. The rearrangement uses TRBV27 and TRBJ2-7, with 8 bases identical to TRBD1. V shed 5 bases and J 2 bases; nucleotides not matched to a gene: 11. The CDR3 runs to 16 residues. The germline V gene has CDR1 MNHEY and CDR2 SMNVEV (reference sequence). The CDR3 DNA sequence: TGTGCCAGCAGTCAAATCCGCGGGACAGGTACCTACGAGCAGTACTTC. Translating gives CASSQIRGTGTYEQYF.

A few counts support this clonotype. In DNA form, the CDR3 reads TGTGCCAGCAGCTTGGGGGGCGGGGGCCGCTCCTACAATGAGCAGTTCTTC. This sequence encodes CASSLGGGGRSYNEQFF. This chain uses TRBV5-6 with TRBJ2-1, with D perhaps matching TRBD2 (7 bases). Trimming pared 0 bases from V and 0 bases from J, leaving 13 bases between. This CDR3 comprises 17 residues. The germline V gene has CDR1 SGHDT and CDR2 YYEEEE. Complete variable domain (other parts from reference TRBV5-6 and TRBJ2-1): DAGVTQSPTHLIKTRGQQVTLRCSPKSGHDTVSWYQQALGQGPQFIFQYYEEEERQRGNFPDRFSGHQFPNYSSELNVNALLLGDSALYLCASSLGGGGRSYNEQFFGPGTRLTVL.

V and J are TRBV27 and TRBJ2-1, with a tentative D call TRBD1 (5 bases). The CDR3 is 14 amino acids. Trimming left V 5 bases short and J 6 bases short, with 14 bases between. Germline CDR1 MNHEY, CDR2 SMNVEV (reference sequence). CDR3 nucleotides: TGTGCCAGCAGTGTAGGGGTAAGGGGCAATGAGCAGTTCTTC. It yields the protein CASSVGVRGNEQFF.

This rearrangement joins TRBV9 to TRBJ2-5; D gene ambiguous. Germline lookup yields CDR1 SGDLS and CDR2 YYNGEE. The CDR3 loop spans 12 amino acids. V was clipped by 4 bases and J by 7 bases, with 11 bases between them. The CDR3 region is CASSFSEGTQYF. The DNA of the CDR3 is TGTGCCAGCAGCTTCAGCGAAGGGACCCAGTACTTC.

This clonotype was observed a few times. This chain connects TRBV7-8 to TRBJ2-2, with 7 bases identical to TRBD1. This CDR3 contains 16 residues. Germline lookup yields CDR1 SGHVS and CDR2 FQNEAQ. V lost 7 bases and J lost 5; bases outside the gene matches: 13. Here the CDR3 reads CASISLRGRGTGELFF. CDR3 bases: TGTGCCAGCATCTCCTTGAGGGGCAGGGGGACCGGGGAGCTGTTTTTT.

This clonotype has just a few counts. The V gene is TRBV19, the J gene TRBJ2-3; D gene ambiguous. Germline V gene data show CDR1 as LNHDA and CDR2 as SQIVND (reference sequence). V was cut by 6 bases and J by 4 bases, with 26 bases left in between. This CDR3 is built from 18 residues. The chain's CDR3 is CASSAIKSGPRLADTQYF. The CDR3 region has the DNA TGTGCCAGTAGCGCAATCAAATCGGGCCCGCGACTGGCAGATACGCAGTATTTT.

This clonotype came up a few times. This rearrangement joins TRBV28 to TRBJ2-4, with D perhaps matching TRBD1 (6 bases). CDR1 and CDR2 from the germline V gene are MDHEN and SYDVKM. Deletions cut 6 bases from V and 9 bases from J, with 18 bases between. This CDR3 has 14 residues. The CDR3 loop is CASRSAVRGRIQYF. The CDR3 DNA sequence: TGTGCCAGCAGGTCGGCCGTCAGGGGCCGCATTCAGTACTTC.

The rearrangement links TRBV18 to TRBJ2-3; 7 bases line up with TRBD1. V was clipped by 3 bases and J by 3 bases; unmatched bases: 3. The CDR3 covers 14 residues. Germline CDR1 and CDR2: KGHSH and LQKENI. Here the CDR3 DNA reads TGTGCCAGCTCACCTGACAGGGTGACAGATACGCAGTATTTT. This gives the protein CASSPDRVTDTQYF.

V is TRBV11-2 and J is TRBJ1-5; D ambiguous. The CDR3 has 13 amino acids. CDR1 is SGHAT, CDR2 FQNNGV, per germline. V dropped 5 bases and J dropped 3 bases, with 8 bases sitting between them. The CDR3 loop reads CASSPRANQPQHF. CDR3 DNA: TGTGCCAGCAGCCCCCGGGCCAATCAGCCCCAGCATTTT.

Many counts were recorded for this clonotype. J is TRBJ2-1 and V is TRBV7-2; 7 bases line up with TRBD1. The CDR3 runs 13 residues. V was clipped by 5 bases and J by 9 bases; unmatched bases: 7. Per the germline V gene, CDR1 is SGHTA and CDR2 is FQGNSA. The CDR3 loop reads CASSRGQVGEQFF. The CDR3 nucleotides are TGTGCCAGCAGCCGAGGACAGGTTGGTGAGCAGTTCTTC.

V gene TRBV20-1 combines with J gene TRBJ2-7, with a tentative D call TRBD1 (5 bases). The germline V and J ends were trimmed by 3 bases and 0 bases, with 12 bases remaining between them. Per the germline V gene, CDR1 is DFQATT and CDR2 is SNEGSKA (reference sequence). This CDR3 is built from 14 residues. The DNA for the CDR3 is TGCAGTGCTAGTGGCAGGGTGAGCTCCTACGAGCAGTACGTC. Translating gives CSASGRVSSYEQYV.

Points on this clonotype: A junction end diverges from the germline sequence, so it may reflect a read error. V and J are TRBV6-2 or TRBV6-3 and TRBJ1-2, with D possibly matching TRBD1 (5 bases). CDR1 is MNHEY and CDR2 is SVGEGT in the germline V gene. The CDR3 loop spans 13 amino acids. Here the CDR3 reads CASRYYRTEGYTF. CDR3 bases: TGTGCCAGCAGATACTACAGGACGGAAGGCTACACCTTC.

This clonotype occurred a few times. V is TRBV29-1 and J is TRBJ2-7; the match to TRBD1 covers 9 bases. J gave up 3 bases and V 7 bases, and 7 bases lay outside the gene matches. This CDR3 comprises 13 residues. In germline, CDR1 is SQVTM, CDR2 ANQGSEA. DNA for the CDR3: TGCAGCGCTGGAGGGACAGGGTTCTACGAGCAGTACTTC. This encodes CSAGGTGFYEQYF.

In its sample, this clonotype was seen many times. J is TRBJ2-1 and V is TRBV6-5; unclear D gene. The V end lost 2 bases, the J end lost 2 bases, and 16 bases lay between the germline ends. There are 17 residues in the CDR3. CDR1 is MNHEY and CDR2 is SVGAGI in the germline V gene. The CDR3 region is CASSYVRSPGPYNEQFF. The DNA for the CDR3 is TGTGCCAGCAGTTACGTTCGCTCCCCCGGACCCTACAATGAGCAGTTCTTC.

This clonotype was found a few times. The J gene is TRBJ2-7, the V gene TRBV20-1, with a possible D match to TRBD2 (6 bases). The germline gives CDR1 DFQATT, CDR2 SNEGSKA (reference sequence). Trimming took off 3 bases at V and 4 bases at J, with 10 bases between the two ends. CDR3 size: 12 residues. CDR3 nucleotides: TGCAGTGCTAGGTCTCTAGCGTACGAGCAGTACTTC. As protein: CSARSLAYEQYF.

V and J are TRBV5-1 and TRBJ2-5; weak D call: TRBD2 (6 bases). This CDR3 comprises 13 residues. Looked up from germline, CDR1 is SGHRS and CDR2 is YFSETQ. Trimming removed 4 bases at V and 5 bases at J, with 12 bases between. The CDR3 DNA is TGCGCCAGCAGCCCTCAGGAGGGGGAGACCCAGTACTTC. Translating gives CASSPQEGETQYF.

The chain employs TRBV28 and TRBJ2-5, with 11 bases lining up with TRBD2. With 6 bases clipped from V and 1 base from J, the junction kept 4 bases outside the gene matches. In germline, CDR1 is MDHEN, CDR2 SYDVKM. CDR3 size: 15 residues. The DNA of the CDR3 is TGTGCCAGCAGAGCTAGCGGGGGGCCCCAAGAGACCCAGTACTTC. As protein: CASRASGGPQETQYF.

This clonotype was recorded many times. This sequence joins TRBV7-7 and TRBJ2-5; 7 bases map to TRBD1. This CDR3 contains 14 residues. V dropped 5 bases and J dropped 2; count of bases not matched to a gene: 5. Germline loops: CDR1 SSHAT, CDR2 FNYEAQ (reference sequence). CDR3 in DNA: TGTGCCAGCAGCAGAGACAGGGCGCAAGAGACCCAGTACTTC. Protein: CASSRDRAQETQYF.

The V gene is TRBV6-2 or TRBV6-3, the J gene TRBJ2-4; D ambiguous. Germline V gene lookup returns CDR1 MNHEY and CDR2 SVGEGT. Trimming took off 2 bases at V and 0 bases at J, with 5 bases between the two ends. CDR3 size: 14 residues. The DNA for the CDR3 is TGTGCCAGCAGTTACAGCGTAGCCAAAAACATTCAGTACTTC. This sequence encodes CASSYSVAKNIQYF.

This clonotype has at least ten counts. The chain employs TRBV20-1 and TRBJ1-3, with D perhaps matching TRBD1 (5 bases). V was clipped by 6 bases and J by 0 bases, with 12 bases between them. This CDR3 is 14 amino acids long. CDR1 and CDR2 (germline): DFQATT, SNEGSKA (reference sequence). CDR3 protein: CSARDFNSGNTIYF. Here the CDR3 DNA reads TGCAGTGCCCGGGACTTCAACTCTGGAAACACCATATATTTT.

This clonotype was counted a few times. The rearrangement links TRBV5-5 to TRBJ1-6, with D hard to call. The CDR3 contains 15 residues. V shed 0 bases and J shed 3 bases, with 7 bases lying between them. Germline CDR1 SGHKS, CDR2 YYEKEE (reference sequence). As DNA, the CDR3 is TGTGCCAGCAGCTTGGCAGCCATCTATAATTCACCCCTCCACTTT. Its translation is CASSLAAIYNSPLHF.

CDR3 in amino acids: CASSTTGELSFFYEQYV. CDR3 in DNA: TGTGCCAGCAGTACGACAGGGGAACTCTCATTTTTCTACGAGCAGTACGTC. The chain has TRBV6-2 or TRBV6-3 and TRBJ2-7, with 8 bases that match TRBD1. After removal of 5 bases from V and 3 bases from J, the junction contained 15 bases not matched to a gene. Per the germline V gene, CDR1 is MNHEY and CDR2 is SVGEGT. This CDR3 comprises 17 residues.

This clonotype was picked up a small number of times. This chain joins TRBV9 and TRBJ2-5; 11 positions match TRBD2. J gave up 5 bases and V 2 bases, and 5 bases lay outside the gene matches. The CDR3 sequence is 15 residues long. Germline CDR1 SGDLS, CDR2 YYNGEE. CDR3 in amino acids: CASSVLAGGRETQYF. In DNA form, the CDR3 reads TGTGCCAGCAGCGTTCTAGCGGGGGGAAGGGAGACCCAGTACTTC.

The chain has TRBV11-2 and TRBJ2-7; TRBD2 matches at 8 bases. In germline, CDR1 is SGHAT, CDR2 FQNNGV. V lost 6 bases, J lost 6 bases, and 1 base stayed unmatched. The CDR3 runs 11 residues. For the CDR3, the DNA is TGTGCCAGCAGGCGGGGGGTCGAGCAGTACTTC. Protein sequence: CASRRGVEQYF.

The chain joins TRBV6-1 to TRBJ2-3; no firm D call. The germline gives CDR1 MNHNS, CDR2 SASEGT. V was pared by 2 bases and J by 6 bases, with 12 bases between. The length of the CDR3 is 14 residues. The CDR3 loop reads CASSENGLSDTQYF. For the CDR3, the DNA is TGTGCCAGCAGTGAAAATGGTTTGTCCGATACGCAGTATTTT.

V gene TRBV20-1 combines with J gene TRBJ1-1; D is perhaps TRBD1 (5 bases). This CDR3 region has 12 residues. Trimming cost V 3 bases and J 6 bases, with 11 bases left between them. Germline-derived CDR1 and CDR2 are DFQATT and SNEGSKA (reference sequence). CDR3 sequence (DNA): TGCAGTGCTAGGCTCAGGGTACCTGAAGCTTTCTTT. Its translation is CSARLRVPEAFF.

This clonotype was observed a handful of times. The chain couples TRBV11-2 to TRBJ2-5, with D maybe TRBD2 (6 bases). Trimming left V 7 bases short and J 2 bases short, with 14 bases between. This CDR3 has 14 residues. Per germline, CDR1 SGHAT and CDR2 FQNNGV. Written as DNA, the CDR3 is TGTGCCAGCAACGGTCTAGCGACGCAAGAGACCCAGTACTTC. Protein sequence: CASNGLATQETQYF.